The TCR beta chain described here comes from a study of Ad26.COV2.S vaccination and SARS-CoV-2 variants. Study context: Ad26.COV2.S given intramuscularly, once or twice 56 days apart. General study findings and limits: Spike-specific TCR breadth was greater after Ad26.COV2.S than placebo.

Some clones are missing from TCRdb's copy, which holds only in-frame ones; the method was immunoSEQ multiplex PCR. The repertoire holds fewer than 900,000 clones, with around 90% as singletons. V gave up 4 bases and J gave up 0 bases, with 9 bases separating them. Looked up from germline, CDR1 is SQVTM and CDR2 is ANQGSEA. This CDR3 is 13 amino acids long. Treatment meaning: roughly 20 received Ad26.COV2.S at low or high dose, single or two shots; about 5 received placebo; per-sample allocation not given. The study sampled participants on day 63 after the first vaccine or placebo injection. At a Boston site, the person donating was an adult of 18-55 years. What was given as vaccine was an Ad26 vector encoding Wuhan-strain SARS-CoV-2 spike. Remarks on this clone: The antigen remains undetermined. Other DNA sequences in the sample encode the same CDR3.

Sample: peripheral blood, taken in a trial of Ad26.COV2.S vaccine versus placebo. The receptor comes from a person between 18 and 65 years old who received the Ad26.COV2.S COVID-19 vaccine or a placebo. J is TRBJ1-1 and V is TRBV29-1; the D gene is possibly TRBD1 (6 bases). CDR3 protein: CSVAGALNTEAFF. CDR3 bases: TGCAGCGTTGCAGGGGCGTTGAACACTGAAGCTTTCTTT.